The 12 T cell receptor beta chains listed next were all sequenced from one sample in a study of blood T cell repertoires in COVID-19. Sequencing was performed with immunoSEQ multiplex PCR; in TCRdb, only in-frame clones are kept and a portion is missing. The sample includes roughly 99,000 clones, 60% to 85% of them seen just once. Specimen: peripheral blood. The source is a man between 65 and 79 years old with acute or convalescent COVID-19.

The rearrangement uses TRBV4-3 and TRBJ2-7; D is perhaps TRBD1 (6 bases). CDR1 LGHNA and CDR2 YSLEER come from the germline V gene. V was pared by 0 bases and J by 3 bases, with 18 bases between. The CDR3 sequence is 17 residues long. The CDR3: CASSQDRGRLRDYEQYF. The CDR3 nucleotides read TGCGCCAGCAGCCAAGACAGGGGACGACTGCGCGACTACGAGCAGTACTTC.

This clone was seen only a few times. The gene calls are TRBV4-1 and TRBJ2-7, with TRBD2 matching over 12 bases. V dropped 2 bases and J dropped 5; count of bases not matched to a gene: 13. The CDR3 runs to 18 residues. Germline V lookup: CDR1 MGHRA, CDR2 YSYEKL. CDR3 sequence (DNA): TGCGCCAGCAGCCAAATAGATATGGGGCTAGCGGGGGGGAACGAGCAGTACTTC. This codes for CASSQIDMGLAGGNEQYF.

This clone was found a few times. Here the CDR3 DNA reads TGTGCCAGTCAGGGAGCGGGAGTTGGTTCACCCCTCCACTTT. Translation gives CASQGAGVGSPLHF. The rearrangement links TRBV19 to TRBJ1-6, with D maybe TRBD1 (5 bases). The germline V gene has CDR1 LNHDA and CDR2 SQIVND (reference sequence). The CDR3 loop spans 14 amino acids. V shed 8 bases and J shed 9 bases, with 17 bases lying between them.

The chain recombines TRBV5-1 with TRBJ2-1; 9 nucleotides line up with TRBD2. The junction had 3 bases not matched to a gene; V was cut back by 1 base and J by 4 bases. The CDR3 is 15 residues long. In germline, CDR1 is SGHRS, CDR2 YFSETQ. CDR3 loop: CASSLSGGQYNEQFF. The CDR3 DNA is TGCGCCAGCAGCTTGAGCGGGGGGCAGTACAATGAGCAGTTCTTC. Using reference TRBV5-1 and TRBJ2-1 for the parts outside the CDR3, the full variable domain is KAGVTQTPRYLIKTRGQQVTLSCSPISGHRSVSWYQQTPGQGLQFLFEYFSETQRNKGNFPGRFSGRQFSNSRSEMNVSTLELGDSALYLCASSLSGGQYNEQFFGPGTRLTVL.

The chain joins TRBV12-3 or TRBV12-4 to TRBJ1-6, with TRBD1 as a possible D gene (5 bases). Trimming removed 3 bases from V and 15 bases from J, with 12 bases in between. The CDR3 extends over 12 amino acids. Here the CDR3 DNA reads TGTGCCAGCAGTTTGGGGGGATCCCGCCTCCACTTT. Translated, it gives CASSLGGSRLHF.

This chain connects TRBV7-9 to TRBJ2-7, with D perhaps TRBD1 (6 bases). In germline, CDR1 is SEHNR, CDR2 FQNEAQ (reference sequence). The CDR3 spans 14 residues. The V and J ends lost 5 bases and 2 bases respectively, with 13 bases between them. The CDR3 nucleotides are TGTGCCAGCAGCAGAACAGGGTTGCCCTACGAGCAGTACTTC. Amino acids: CASSRTGLPYEQYF.

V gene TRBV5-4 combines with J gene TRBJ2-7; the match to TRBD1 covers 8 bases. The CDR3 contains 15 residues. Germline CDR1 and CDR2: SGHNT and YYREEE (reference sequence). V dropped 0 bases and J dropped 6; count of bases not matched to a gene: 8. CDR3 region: CASSLGGRGRGEQYF. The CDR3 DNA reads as TGTGCCAGCAGCTTGGGGGGCAGGGGGCGAGGCGAGCAGTACTTC.

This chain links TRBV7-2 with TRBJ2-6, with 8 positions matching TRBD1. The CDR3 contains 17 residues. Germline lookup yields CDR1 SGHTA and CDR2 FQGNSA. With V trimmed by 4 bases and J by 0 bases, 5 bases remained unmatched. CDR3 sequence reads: CASSSGQGDSGANVLTF. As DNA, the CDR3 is TGTGCCAGCAGCTCCGGACAGGGCGACTCTGGGGCCAACGTCCTGACTTTC.

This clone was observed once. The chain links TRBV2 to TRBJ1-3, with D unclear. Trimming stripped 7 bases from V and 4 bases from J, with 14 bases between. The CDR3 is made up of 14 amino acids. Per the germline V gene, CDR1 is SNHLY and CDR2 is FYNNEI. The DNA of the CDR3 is TGTGCCAGCAAGATTGACATTTCAGGAAACACCATATATTTT. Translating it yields CASKIDISGNTIYF.

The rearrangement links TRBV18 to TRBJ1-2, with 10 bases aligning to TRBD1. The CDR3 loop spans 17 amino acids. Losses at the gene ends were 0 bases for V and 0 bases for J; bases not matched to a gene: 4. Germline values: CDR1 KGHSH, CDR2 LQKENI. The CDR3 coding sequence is TGTGCCAGCTCACCACCCGGGACAGGGGCCGCTAACTATGGCTACACCTTC. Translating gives CASSPPGTGAANYGYTF.

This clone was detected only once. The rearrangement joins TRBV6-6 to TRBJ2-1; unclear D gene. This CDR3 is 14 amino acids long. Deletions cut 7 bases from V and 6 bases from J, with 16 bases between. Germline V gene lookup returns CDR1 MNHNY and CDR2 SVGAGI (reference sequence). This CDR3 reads CASTPIRGINEQFF. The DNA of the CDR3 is TGTGCCAGCACCCCTATAAGAGGTATCAATGAGCAGTTCTTC.

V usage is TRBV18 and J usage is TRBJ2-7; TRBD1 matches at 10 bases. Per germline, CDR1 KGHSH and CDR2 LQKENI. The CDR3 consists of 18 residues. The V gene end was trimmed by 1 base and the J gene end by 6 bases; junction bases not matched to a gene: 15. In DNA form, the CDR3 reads TGTGCCAGCTCACCACTGAGAAGTTCGGGACAGGGGATTGTCGAGCAGTACTTC. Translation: CASSPLRSSGQGIVEQYF.